The 8 T cell receptor beta chains reported below all come from one sample, sequenced in a study of PD-1 blockade in classical Hodgkin lymphoma. Sequencing was performed with immunoSEQ multiplex PCR; in TCRdb, only in-frame clones are kept and a portion is missing. The table has roughly 13,000 clones, roughly four fifths seen once. Time point indicated: cycle 4 day 1 (C4D1), after 5 to 7 weeks of nivolumab. Following autologous stem cell transplantation, relapse occurred in every patient, and exposure to brentuximab vedotin varied. Thawed PBMCs yielded CD4+ T cells through magnetic negative selection. Sequenced material: CD4+ T cells from blood, taken before the fourth cycle of nivolumab. All receptors come from a human donor with classical Hodgkin lymphoma.

This rearrangement joins TRBV14 to TRBJ1-2; 7 bases are a match to TRBD1. CDR1 SGHDN and CDR2 FVKESK come from the germline V gene. CDR3 length: 14 amino acids. V lost 5 bases and J lost 5; bases outside the gene matches: 8. The CDR3 region has the DNA TGTGCCAGCAGCGCCACCAGGGGGTCGTATGGCTACACCTTC. Residues: CASSATRGSYGYTF.

V usage is TRBV27 and J usage is TRBJ2-1; tentatively, D is TRBD2 (6 bases). The V gene's germline CDR1 is MNHEY and CDR2 SMNVEV (reference sequence). V lost 4 bases and J 8 bases, leaving 6 bases between the germline ends. The CDR3 has 11 residues. CDR3 coding DNA: TGTGCCAGCAGTTGGGAGGATGAGCAGTTCTTC. Protein product: CASSWEDEQFF.

The sample holds one count of this clone. The chain recombines TRBV7-9 with TRBJ2-7; 14 nucleotides align to TRBD2. Germline assignment: CDR1 SEHNR and CDR2 FQNEAQ (reference sequence). CDR3 length: 16 amino acids. V dropped 5 bases and J dropped 5; count of bases not matched to a gene: 8. The CDR3 DNA sequence: TGTGCCAGCAGCGTCGGGACTAGCGGGAGCATCCACGAGCAGTACTTC. Its translation: CASSVGTSGSIHEQYF.

The chain has TRBV11-3 and TRBJ2-1, with no clear D. The V and J ends lost 1 base and 7 bases respectively, with 8 bases between them. From germline, CDR1 is SGHNT and CDR2 YENEEA. The CDR3 length is 13 residues. CDR3 region: CASSLGPGNEQFF. The CDR3 nucleotides are TGTGCCAGCAGCTTAGGTCCCGGGAATGAGCAGTTCTTC.

The chain joins TRBV7-9 to TRBJ1-2; D remains ambiguous. This CDR3 comprises 13 residues. V was clipped by 3 bases and J by 2 bases, with 7 bases between them. CDR1 and CDR2 (germline): SEHNR, FQNEAQ (reference sequence). The CDR3 bases are TGTGCCAGCAGCTTGACGAGAAACTATGGCTACACCTTC. It specifies CASSLTRNYGYTF. Using reference TRBV7-9 and TRBJ1-2 for the parts outside the CDR3, the full variable domain is DTGVSQNPRHKITKRGQNVTFRCDPISEHNRLYWYRQTLGQGPEFLTYFQNEAQLEKSRLLSDRFSAERPKGSFSTLEIQRTEQGDSAMYLCASSLTRNYGYTFGSGTRLTVV.

In its sample, this clone was seen once. The V gene is TRBV7-2, the J gene TRBJ1-4, with 8 bases matching TRBD1. The CDR3 is made up of 13 amino acids. In germline, CDR1 is SGHTA, CDR2 FQGNSA. V shed 4 bases and J 6 bases; nucleotides not matched to a gene: 1. CDR3 residues: CASSWGQDEKLFF. The CDR3 DNA reads as TGTGCCAGCAGCTGGGGACAGGATGAAAAACTGTTTTTT.

The chain uses TRBV19 and TRBJ1-1, with D perhaps matching TRBD1 (6 bases). Germline V lookup: CDR1 LNHDA, CDR2 SQIVND (reference sequence). The CDR3 spans 17 residues. Trimming left V 5 bases short and J 4 bases short, with 23 bases between. CDR3 protein: CASSGLGGGTGSTEAFF. DNA of the CDR3: TGTGCCAGTAGTGGACTCGGGGGCGGTACAGGGAGCACTGAAGCTTTCTTT.

The chain employs TRBV2 and TRBJ2-2, with D possibly matching TRBD1 (6 bases). Trimming removed 5 bases from V and 6 bases from J, with 7 bases in between. Germline V CDR1 and CDR2: SNHLY, FYNNEI. This CDR3 has 12 residues. The CDR3 here is CASSQGPGELFF. The DNA of the CDR3 is TGTGCCAGCAGTCAGGGGCCCGGGGAGCTGTTTTTT. The variable domain in full, completed from reference TRBV2 and TRBJ2-2, reads EPEVTQTPSHQVTQMGQEVILRCVPISNHLYFYWYRQILGQKVEFLVSFYNNEISEKSEIFDDQFSVERPDGSNFTLKIRSTKLEDSAMYFCASSQGPGELFFGEGSRLTVL.